Listed below are T cell receptor beta chains from one sample, sequenced in a study of CD8+CD57+ T cells in acquired aplastic anemia. TCRdb reprocessed the reads with MiXCR, giving one entry per CDR3 protein. The table records just over 450,000 distinct CDR3 sequences, about a third of them present only once. Sequencing was carried out using sorted CD4+, CD8+, or CD8+CD57+ T cells (not recorded which) from PBMCs. All receptors derive from a human donor with aplastic anemia. Both conserved end residues are part of each CDR3. Each record gives: J gene, V gene, CDR3 protein.

TRBJ1-6 | TRBV5-1 | CASSFADRGESPLHF
TRBJ2-6 | TRBV19 | CASSPLRGGANVLTF
TRBJ2-2 | TRBV12-5 | CASGWGTGELFF
TRBJ1-2 | TRBV7-9 | CASSPIPDYYGYTF
TRBJ2-1 | TRBV20-1 | CSAQWVAGERMYNEQFF
TRBJ1-1 | TRBV4-2 | CASSQDRATWNTEAFF
TRBJ2-7 | TRBV5-1 | CASQTEPGQGIYEQYF
TRBJ1-2 | TRBV7-9 | CASSEGAINYGYTF
TRBJ1-6 | TRBV25-1 | CASSEYGTGDNSPLHF
TRBJ1-4 | TRBV6-5 | CASSYSGQAGEKLFF
TRBJ1-4 | TRBV2 | CASKGRVNEKLFF
TRBJ2-2 | TRBV10-3 | CATVRTSGSTGELFF
TRBJ2-7 | TRBV7-2 | CASSLRLAGRYEQYF
TRBJ2-5 | TRBV20-1 | CSAPAGIRETQYF
TRBJ1-1 | TRBV10-3 | CATRRNTEAFF
TRBJ2-2 | TRBV15 | CATSRGLGQGNTGELFF
TRBJ2-7 | TRBV5-4 | CASSSAGGTNEQYF
TRBJ1-3 | TRBV14 | CASSQAGANTIYF
TRBJ2-2 | TRBV7-2 | CASSLASGNTGELFF
TRBJ1-1 | TRBV25-1 | CAWSGTGNTEAFF
TRBJ1-1 | TRBV20-1 | CSARDAGEATTEAFF
TRBJ1-1 | TRBV25-1 | CASSENAGTRVGDTEAFF
TRBJ1-2 | TRBV20-1 | CSARDYYGGGRYGYTF
TRBJ2-2 | TRBV11-2 | CASSLVIGGGTGELFF
TRBJ2-3 | TRBV20-1 | CSARAYTSSFADTQYF
TRBJ2-7 | TRBV10-3 | CAIGWVASGPAYEQYF
TRBJ1-2 | TRBV6-1 | CASREISTVPNYGYTF
TRBJ2-3 | TRBV20-1 | CSARDPSGGSTDTQYF
TRBJ1-5 | TRBV15 | CATSYTDRGGQPQHF
TRBJ2-4 | TRBV6-9 | CASSLRTSGDGAKNIQYF
TRBJ2-7 | TRBV6-5 | CASSLTPNAYEQYF
TRBJ2-7 | TRBV2 | CASSEVGTGSYEQYF
TRBJ1-2 | TRBV2 | CASSPSQRTERYGYTF
TRBJ1-4 | TRBV6-1 | CASSRTPTNEKLFF
TRBJ2-4 | TRBV13 | CASLRKTKNIQYF
TRBJ2-3 | TRBV6-5 | CASSSVPGGADTQYF
TRBJ2-3 | TRBV7-2 | CASSPSSGRAGYF
TRBJ2-7 | TRBV20-1 | CSAEAGVAGGEQYF
TRBJ1-2 | TRBV30 | CAREGGQSHGYTF
TRBJ2-1 | TRBV11-2 | CASSPRTGCLDEQFF
TRBJ1-4 | TRBV15 | CATRVPNGELFF
TRBJ2-3 | TRBV7-3 | CASSPGQGPDTQYF
TRBJ2-1 | TRBV19 | CASKTQGNAVEQFF
TRBJ2-1 | TRBV7-3 | CASSPDIAGGPGEQFF
TRBJ1-1 | TRBV2 | CASSATGPNTEAFF
TRBJ2-7 | TRBV20-1 | CSARAGETVSYEQYF
TRBJ2-5 | TRBV15 | CATSRESGTQYF
TRBJ1-2 | TRBV15 | CATSRDLGRNYGYTF
TRBJ1-5 | TRBV3-1 | CASSQGLNSNQPQHF
TRBJ2-7 | TRBV5-1 | CASRLGGRNTYEQYF
TRBJ2-1 | TRBV2 | CASSVTPGNEQFF
TRBJ2-1 | TRBV11-2 | CASSRGGGGSYNEQFF
TRBJ2-2 | TRBV7-9 | CASSLDGQGGELFF